Listed below are T cell receptor beta chains from one sample, sequenced in a study of identical twins. From the 5' RACE reads, TCRdb called clonotypes with MiXCR, one entry per CDR3 protein. The sample carries about 530,000 distinct CDR3 sequences, 20% to 25% recorded once. Separately, the same data were catalogued under a study of yellow fever vaccine responses in identical twins.

The sample taken for sequencing was CD4+ T cells sorted from blood. Source of these receptors: a woman between 18 and 29 years old in good health. Both conserved end residues are part of each CDR3. A D gene is named only where the DNA matches it firmly. The listing skips clone size in some rows; elsewhere it reads once, few, many or a size class.

TRBJ1-1,TRBV9,TRBD1,few,TGTGCCAGCAGCCCCCGTAGTCCCGGACAGGCTTACACTGAAGCTTTCTTT,CASSPRSPGQAYTEAFF
TRBJ2-4,TRBV19,TRBD1,many,TGTGCCACCGACAGGGGGAACGAAAACATTCAGTACTTC,CATDRGNENIQYF
TRBJ2-5,TRBV18,-,few,TGTGCCAGCTCACCTCAGAGAGGGGAAGAGACCCAGTACTTC,CASSPQRGEETQYF
TRBJ2-7,TRBV3-1,TRBD1,-,TGTGCCAGCAGCCAAGGGCGGACAGGGCCCCGGGAGCAGTACTTC,CASSQGRTGPREQYF
TRBJ1-3,TRBV5-1,-,many,TGCGCCAGCAGCTTACAGGGTTACGGAAACACCATATATTTT,CASSLQGYGNTIYF
TRBJ2-3,TRBV10-3,-,once,TGTGCCATCAGTGAGTCGCTATCAACAGATACGCAGTATTTT,CAISESLSTDTQYF
TRBJ2-1,TRBV6-1,TRBD1,-,TGTGCCGTCAAAGGGACAGGGCCCTACAATGAGCAGTTCTTC,CAVKGTGPYNEQFF
TRBJ2-1,TRBV6-5,-,few,TGTGCCAGCAGTTACGGTGGGATTGGGCAGCAGTTCTTC,CASSYGGIGQQFF
TRBJ2-1,TRBV5-1,TRBD2,few,TGCGCCAGCAGCAATGGACTAGCGGGGTTTAATGAGCAGTTCTTC,CASSNGLAGFNEQFF
TRBJ1-2,TRBV4-1,TRBD1,-,TGCGCCAGCAGCCTCCACAGGGGCCTTCTAAACTATGGCTACACCTTC,CASSLHRGLLNYGYTF
TRBJ1-1,TRBV29-1,-,-,TGCAGCGTTCCCCGGGGGGGCACTGAAGCTTTCTTT,CSVPRGGTEAFF
TRBJ2-7,TRBV11-3,-,-,TGTGCCAGCAGCTTAAAGGCGGCCGTTTTTGGAGGAGAGCAGTACTTC,CASSLKAAVFGGEQYF
TRBJ2-5,TRBV20-1,-,-,TGCAGTGCTAGAGTTAGCGACGAGACCCAGTACTTC,CSARVSDETQYF
TRBJ1-5,TRBV7-2,-,-,TGTGCCAGCAGCTCTGCAGGGGTCAATCAGCCCCAGCATTTT,CASSSAGVNQPQHF
TRBJ2-2,TRBV2,-,-,TGTGCCAGCAGAAAACAGCAGCGGAACACCGGGGAGCTGTTTTTT,CASRKQQRNTGELFF
TRBJ2-5,TRBV28,-,few,TGTGCCAGCGGAGGGCCTTTTGAGACCCAGTACTTC,CASGGPFETQYF
TRBJ2-5,TRBV6-2/TRBV6-3,TRBD1,few,TGTGCCAGCACCATCGACGGGACAGCAAAAGAGACCCAGTACTTC,CASTIDGTAKETQYF
TRBJ2-7,TRBV5-1,TRBD1,-,TGCGCCAGCAGCCAAGTGGGACAGGGGGTGTACGAGCAGTACTTC,CASSQVGQGVYEQYF
TRBJ2-7,TRBV5-1,TRBD1,few,TGCGCCAGCAGCTTGGCGGGGACAGGGATTTACGAGCAGTACTTC,CASSLAGTGIYEQYF
TRBJ2-6,TRBV5-5,-,few,TGTGCCAGCAGCAACTACTCTGGGGCCAACGTCCTGACTTTC,CASSNYSGANVLTF
TRBJ2-7,TRBV5-1,TRBD1,few,TGCGCCAGCAGCCCACTGGGGGACAGTGGATTTTACGAGCAGTACTTC,CASSPLGDSGFYEQYF
TRBJ1-1,TRBV5-1,-,-,TGCGCCAGCAGCGGGGGGGCCACTGAAGCTTTCTTT,CASSGGATEAFF
TRBJ1-1,TRBV20-1,-,few,TGCAGTGCTAGAGATATTTGGGCGAGGAGGGACACTGAAGCTTTCTTT,CSARDIWARRDTEAFF
TRBJ2-3,TRBV5-4,-,-,TGTGCCAGCAGCTTAGGGACCGGGTCTAGCACAGATACGCAGTATTTT,CASSLGTGSSTDTQYF
TRBJ2-3,TRBV29-1,TRBD2,few,TGCAGCGTTGTCACTAGCGGCGCCAAAGATACGCAGTATTTT,CSVVTSGAKDTQYF
TRBJ1-5,TRBV6-1,-,-,TGTGCCAGCAGTGAAGGACAGCCGTGGCCCCAGCATTTT,CASSEGQPWPQHF